A single sample is the source of the 3 T cell receptor beta chains below, sequenced in a study of T cell changes during pregnancy in multiple sclerosis. Assay used: immunoSEQ multiplex PCR; TCRdb lists only in-frame clones, some missing. Among tens of thousands of clones listed, about nine tenths were seen once. The sequencing here drew on CD8+ T cells from peripheral blood mononuclear cells, taken in the second trimester of pregnancy. The source of these receptors is a female donor with multiple sclerosis, enrolled in a pregnancy study.

This sequence joins TRBV14 and TRBJ2-1; no clear D gene. The CDR3 sequence is 13 residues long. The germline gives CDR1 SGHDN, CDR2 FVKESK. V dropped 1 base and J dropped 7 bases, with 8 bases sitting between them. This chain's CDR3 is CASSQGRMNEQFF. Here the CDR3 DNA reads TGTGCCAGCAGCCAAGGGAGAATGAATGAGCAGTTCTTC.

The chain carries TRBV5-1 and TRBJ2-1, with D possibly TRBD2 on 6 matching bases. Trimming pared 1 base from V and 8 bases from J, leaving 10 bases between. The CDR3 is 13 residues long. The V gene's germline CDR1 is SGHRS and CDR2 YFSETQ. Written as DNA, the CDR3 is TGCGCCAGCAGCTTGACGGGAGCCGATGAGCAGTTCTTC. Its translation: CASSLTGADEQFF.

The V and J genes are TRBV5-5 and TRBJ1-2; 9 bases fit TRBD1. Germline values: CDR1 SGHKS, CDR2 YYEKEE (reference sequence). V shed 4 bases and J 5 bases; nucleotides not matched to a gene: 9. The CDR3 sequence is 15 residues long. CDR3 in amino acids: CASSIRQGVSYGYTF. CDR3 DNA: TGTGCCAGCAGCATACGACAGGGGGTATCGTATGGCTACACCTTC.